Listed here are 32 T cell receptor beta chains from one sample, sequenced in a study of blood T cell repertoires in COVID-19. Assay: immunoSEQ multiplex PCR; the TCRdb copy retains only in-frame clones and omits some. The sample consists of over 20,000 clones, about 84% of them appearing once. The sequenced sample was peripheral blood. Every receptor here comes from a human donor with active COVID-19. The donor label of this sample is uncertain.

The chain combines TRBV7-9 with TRBJ1-6; D not certain. The V and J ends lost 2 bases and 7 bases respectively, with 12 bases between them. The CDR3 contains 15 residues. Germline CDR1 is SEHNR and CDR2 is FQNEAQ (reference sequence). The CDR3: CASSLPGPGNSPLHF. The CDR3 DNA follows: TGTGCCAGCAGCTTACCCGGCCCGGGGAATTCACCCCTCCACTTT. The whole variable domain, filled in from reference TRBV7-9 and TRBJ1-6, reads DTGVSQNPRHKITKRGQNVTFRCDPISEHNRLYWYRQTLGQGPEFLTYFQNEAQLEKSRLLSDRFSAERPKGSFSTLEIQRTEQGDSAMYLCASSLPGPGNSPLHFGNGTRLTVT.

V and J are TRBV10-3 and TRBJ1-4, with a possible D match to TRBD1 (5 bases). Trimming shortened V by 0 bases and J by 7 bases, and 12 bases separated the two germline ends. This CDR3 spans 15 amino acids. The germline CDR1 and CDR2 sequences are ENHRY and SYGVKD. The CDR3 DNA reads TGTGCCATCAGTGAGTCCCCGGGGGTCGGTGAAAAACTGTTTTTT. This translates into CAISESPGVGEKLFF.

This chain links TRBV25-1 with TRBJ1-2; 11 bases align to TRBD1. Trimming cost V 1 base and J 2 bases; bases outside gene matches: 0. The germline CDR1 and CDR2 sequences are MGHDK and SYGVNS. This CDR3 spans 15 amino acids. The CDR3 loop reads CASSEWTGGNYGYTF. Here the CDR3 DNA reads TGTGCCAGCAGTGAATGGACAGGGGGCAACTATGGCTACACCTTC.

The chain uses TRBV29-1 and TRBJ2-1, with D possibly TRBD1 on 6 matching bases. The CDR3 contains 13 residues. Germline V gene lookup returns CDR1 SQVTM and CDR2 ANQGSEA. V was shortened by 2 bases and J by 8 bases, with 13 bases between the two germline ends. CDR3 in amino acids: CSVEQGRGHEQFF. In DNA, the CDR3 is TGCAGCGTTGAACAGGGCAGGGGCCATGAGCAGTTCTTC.

The chain employs TRBV28 and TRBJ1-2; D is unresolved. V was clipped by 4 bases and J by 0 bases, with 9 bases between them. The CDR3 spans 14 residues. Germline V gene lookup returns CDR1 MDHEN and CDR2 SYDVKM. In DNA form, the CDR3 reads TGTGCCAGCAGTTCGTTGGGCCCTAACTATGGCTACACCTTC. It encodes CASSSLGPNYGYTF.

This clone came up once. The chain joins TRBV27 to TRBJ2-3, with 8 bases matching TRBD2. V shed 3 bases and J 2 bases; nucleotides not matched to a gene: 7. Germline assignment: CDR1 MNHEY and CDR2 SMNVEV (reference sequence). The CDR3 covers 16 residues. CDR3 residues: CASSFVGLGTTDTQYF. The CDR3 DNA sequence: TGTGCCAGCAGTTTTGTGGGACTAGGGACCACAGATACGCAGTATTTT.

V usage is TRBV5-4 and J usage is TRBJ2-1; 8 bases agree with TRBD2. From germline, CDR1 is SGHNT and CDR2 YYREEE (reference sequence). The CDR3 totals 15 residues. Losses at the gene ends were 1 base for V and 4 bases for J; bases not matched to a gene: 4. The CDR3 reads CASSLTGGVYNEQFF. CDR3 DNA sequence: TGTGCCAGCAGCTTGACGGGGGGGGTTTACAATGAGCAGTTCTTC.

The genes are TRBV3-1 (or the pseudogene TRBV3-2) and TRBJ1-5, with 7 bases that match TRBD1. The CDR3 length is 18 residues. Per the germline V gene, CDR1 is LGHDT and CDR2 is YNNKEL (reference sequence). The V segment lost 0 bases and the J segment 3 bases; nucleotides outside the gene matches: 11. The CDR3 nucleotides are TGTGCCAGCAGCCAAGATCCCCCCGGGACAGCTTACAATCAGCCCCAGCATTTT. Protein product: CASSQDPPGTAYNQPQHF.

The chain employs TRBV7-8 and TRBJ2-5, with D perhaps TRBD1 (6 bases). This CDR3 spans 16 amino acids. Between the trimmed V and J ends, which lost 4 bases and 4 bases, there was a span of 19 bases. Germline CDR1 SGHVS, CDR2 FQNEAQ. CDR3 loop: CASSSGPPGVGETQYF. DNA for the CDR3: TGTGCCAGCAGCTCCGGCCCGCCAGGGGTTGGAGAGACCCAGTACTTC.

The chain uses TRBV6-5 and TRBJ2-7, with 7 bases identical to TRBD2. J was trimmed by 7 bases and V by 5 bases; bases with no gene match: 2. Germline V gene data show CDR1 as MNHEY and CDR2 as SVGAGI. The CDR3 totals 11 residues. The CDR3 DNA reads as TGTGCCAGCAGTATGGGGGGGGAGCAGTACTTC. It is translated as CASSMGGEQYF.

The chain recombines TRBV7-3 with TRBJ1-2; D remains unclear. The germline CDR1 and CDR2 sequences are SGHTA and FQGTGA. There are 15 residues in the CDR3. Deletions cut 0 bases from V and 4 bases from J, with 12 bases between. The CDR3 is CASSLTSLGLYGYTF. CDR3 bases: TGTGCCAGCAGCTTAACCAGTCTAGGCCTCTATGGCTACACCTTC. Full variable domain (rest looked up from reference TRBV7-3 and TRBJ1-2): GAGVSQTPSNKVTEKGKYVELRCDPISGHTALYWYRQSLGQGPEFLIYFQGTGAADDSGLPNDRFFAVRPEGSVSTLKIQRTERGDSAVYLCASSLTSLGLYGYTFGSGTRLTVV.

The rearrangement joins TRBV19 to TRBJ2-5; TRBD2 agrees at 8 bases. Germline CDR1 LNHDA, CDR2 SQIVND (reference sequence). V shed 7 bases and J 5 bases; nucleotides not matched to a gene: 6. CDR3 length: 13 amino acids. For the CDR3, the DNA is TGTGCCAGTATGGGACTAGGTGAGGAGACCCAGTACTTC. Translation gives CASMGLGEETQYF.

The genes are TRBV11-3 and TRBJ2-3; TRBD2 aligns across 7 bases. The V gene end was trimmed by 1 base and the J gene end by 2 bases; junction bases not matched to a gene: 6. Germline CDR1 reads SGHNT; CDR2 reads YENEEA. The CDR3 runs to 16 residues. This CDR3 is CASSLGLAEITDTQYF. DNA of the CDR3: TGTGCCAGCAGCTTAGGGCTAGCGGAGATCACAGATACGCAGTATTTT.

By proportion, this clone is medium-sized (0.01 to 0.1%). The chain couples TRBV2 to TRBJ2-3; 14 nucleotides agree with TRBD2. With V trimmed by 8 bases and J by 5 bases, 9 bases remained unmatched. Germline CDR1 is SNHLY and CDR2 is FYNNEI. CDR3 length: 16 residues. The CDR3 DNA sequence: TGTGCCAGCGCCCGACTAGCGGGGGGGCCCCTAGATACGCAGTATTTT. Its translation is CASARLAGGPLDTQYF.

The V and J genes are TRBV29-1 and TRBJ2-5; maybe TRBD2 (6 bases). The CDR3 length is 13 residues. V was cut by 6 bases and J by 5 bases, with 16 bases left in between. Germline V gene sequence: CDR1 SQVTM, CDR2 ANQGSEA. CDR3 loop: CSVGPTSGETQYF. CDR3 sequence (DNA): TGCAGCGTAGGCCCGACCAGCGGGGAGACCCAGTACTTC. The full variable domain, its missing parts supplied by reference TRBV29-1 and TRBJ2-5, is SAVISQKPSRDICQRGTSLTIQCQVDSQVTMMFWYRQQPGQSLTLIATANQGSEATYESGFVIDKFPISRPNLTFSTLTVSNMSPEDSSIYLCSVGPTSGETQYFGPGTRLLVL.

The rearrangement links TRBV28 to TRBJ2-4, with 8 bases that match TRBD2. The CDR3 spans 16 residues. V was pared by 6 bases and J by 9 bases, with 16 bases of the junction left unmatched. Germline CDR1 reads MDHEN; CDR2 reads SYDVKM. CDR3 in amino acids: CASRPGLGGVGGIQYF. In nucleotides, the CDR3 is TGTGCCAGCAGGCCGGGACTAGGGGGGGTAGGCGGCATTCAGTACTTC.

The chain has TRBV10-1 and TRBJ2-3; tentative D call: TRBD2 (6 bases). CDR3 length equals 14 residues. Germline lookup yields CDR1 WNHNN and CDR2 SYGVQD (reference sequence). V shed 5 bases and J shed 3 bases, with 12 bases lying between them. In DNA form, the CDR3 reads TGCGCCAGCAGTCCGACTAGACAAACAGATACGCAGTATTTT. Its translation is CASSPTRQTDTQYF.

This chain joins TRBV19 and TRBJ1-6, with a possible D match to TRBD1 (6 bases). CDR1 LNHDA and CDR2 SQIVND come from the germline V gene (reference sequence). The CDR3 has 17 amino acids. V lost 2 bases to trimming and J lost 9 bases, with 20 bases between them. The DNA for the CDR3 is TGTGCCAGTAGTATACAGGGGAAGACGTCAAAACCTTCACCCCTCCACTTT. It translates to CASSIQGKTSKPSPLHF.

The CDR3, as DNA: TGTGCCACCACGAGTTTGACGGCAGGCATTGAAAAACTGTTTTTT. Its protein product is CATTSLTAGIEKLFF. The chain uses TRBV15 and TRBJ1-4; D not resolved. There are 15 residues in the CDR3. CDR1 is LNHNV, CDR2 YYDKDF, per germline (reference sequence). Trimming left V 7 bases short and J 7 bases short, with 19 bases between.

The table lists this clone with a few counts. The rearrangement joins TRBV5-1 to TRBJ2-7; 10 bases agree with TRBD1. Germline-derived CDR1 and CDR2 are SGHRS and YFSETQ. Germline trimming cut 3 bases from V and 3 bases from J; bases unmatched to any gene: 6. This CDR3 has 15 residues. CDR3 in DNA: TGCGCCAGCAGCTCCCTTGACAGGGGGCTCTACGAGCAGTACTTC. As protein: CASSSLDRGLYEQYF.

The chain uses TRBV6-5 and TRBJ2-2, with D possibly matching TRBD2 (6 bases). Germline loops: CDR1 MNHEY, CDR2 SVGAGI. The germline V and J ends were trimmed by 5 bases and 5 bases, with 6 bases remaining between them. This CDR3 region has 12 residues. Here the CDR3 reads CASSRGTGELFF. CDR3 coding DNA: TGTGCCAGCAGTCGGGGGACCGGGGAGCTGTTTTTT.

The chain carries TRBV7-2 and TRBJ1-6, with D maybe TRBD1 (6 bases). The CDR3 contains 17 residues. V lost 0 bases and J lost 7, with 16 bases in between. Germline-derived CDR1 and CDR2 are SGHTA and FQGNSA. The CDR3 loop reads CASSLASPGEWNSPLHF. CDR3 in DNA: TGTGCCAGCAGCTTAGCGTCCCCAGGGGAGTGGAATTCACCCCTCCACTTT.

The rearrangement links TRBV5-1 to TRBJ2-2; 7 nucleotides line up with TRBD1. The CDR3 is made up of 14 amino acids. J lost 4 bases, V lost 5 bases, and 5 bases had no gene match. Germline V gives CDR1 SGHRS, CDR2 YFSETQ. In DNA, the CDR3 is TGCGCCAGCAGACTTGGGACAGCCACCGGGGAGCTGTTTTTT. The encoded protein is CASRLGTATGELFF.

This clone was seen only a few times. The CDR3 bases are TGTGCCAGCAGCCAAGAGTCAAGAGCAGATACGCAGTATTTT. This sequence encodes CASSQESRADTQYF. The J gene is TRBJ2-3, the V gene TRBV14; no firm D call. In germline, CDR1 is SGHDN, CDR2 FVKESK. CDR3 length equals 14 residues. Trimming removed 0 bases from V and 4 bases from J, with 8 bases in between.

This sequence joins TRBV14 and TRBJ2-2; the match to TRBD2 covers 12 bases. Germline V gives CDR1 SGHDN, CDR2 FVKESK. Trimming took 4 bases from V and 4 from J; bases not matched to a gene: 4. The CDR3 totals 16 residues. DNA of the CDR3: TGTGCCAGCAGCCCGTGGACTAGCGGGGCCACCGGGGAGCTGTTTTTT. Translating gives CASSPWTSGATGELFF.

This clone showed up just a few times. The rearrangement uses TRBV6-4 and TRBJ1-1; D unresolved. The CDR3 extends over 14 amino acids. In germline, CDR1 is MRHNA, CDR2 SNTAGT. V was cut by 7 bases and J by 1 base, with 13 bases left in between. Here the CDR3 reads CASTASPGNTEAFF. The CDR3, as DNA: TGTGCCAGCACGGCTTCGCCGGGGAACACTGAAGCTTTCTTT.

The chain joins TRBV12-5 to TRBJ2-1, with TRBD2 matching 8 bases. CDR1 is LGHNT, CDR2 FRNRAP, per germline. This CDR3 region has 14 residues. Unmatched junction bases numbered 6, after V lost 5 bases and J lost 6 bases. For the CDR3, the DNA is TGTGCTAGTGGTACCGGGACTAGTGTCAATGAGCAGTTCTTC. Translation gives CASGTGTSVNEQFF.

The chain carries TRBV7-5 and TRBJ2-6; TRBD2 reflects the table's D call only, with no check against the DNA. TRBV7-5 is noted as a pseudogene. The CDR3 consists of 18 residues. The CDR3 DNA follows: TGTGCCAGAAGCTCCGTAGCGGGGGACTCCTCTGGGGCCAACGTCCTGACTTTC. It translates to CARSSVAGDSSGANVLTF.

CDR3 nucleotides: TGTGCCAGCAGCCGACCACAGGCCTACGAGCAGTACTTC. The encoded protein is CASSRPQAYEQYF. This chain connects TRBV7-9 to TRBJ2-7, with D perhaps TRBD1 (5 bases). The germline V gene has CDR1 SEHNR and CDR2 FQNEAQ (reference sequence). V lost 5 bases to trimming and J lost 2 bases, with 10 bases between them. The length of the CDR3 is 13 residues. Full variable domain (missing parts from reference TRBV7-9 and TRBJ2-7): DTGVSQNPRHKITKRGQNVTFRCDPISEHNRLYWYRQTLGQGPEFLTYFQNEAQLEKSRLLSDRFSAERPKGSFSTLEIQRTEQGDSAMYLCASSRPQAYEQYFGPGTRLTVT.

The gene calls are TRBV5-3 and TRBJ1-3; TRBD1 might be the D (5 bases). TRBV5-3 is an ORF, with its function uncertain. Trimming removed 4 bases at V and 4 bases at J, with 18 bases between. The CDR3 contains 16 residues. In nucleotides, the CDR3 is TGTGCCAGAAGCCCTGGTCCGGGGGATGCGGGAAACACCATATATTTT. It translates to CARSPGPGDAGNTIYF.

This clone has a single count. V gene TRBV27 combines with J gene TRBJ1-2; 9 bases line up with TRBD1. Germline V gene data show CDR1 as MNHEY and CDR2 as SMNVEV (reference sequence). The CDR3 covers 17 residues. After removal of 4 bases from V and 0 bases from J, the junction contained 9 bases not matched to a gene. In DNA, the CDR3 is TGTGCCAGCAGTTCAAGGACAGGGGCCCCGACTAACTATGGCTACACCTTC. It specifies CASSSRTGAPTNYGYTF.

V is TRBV7-3 and J is TRBJ2-1, with D possibly being TRBD2 (7 bases). CDR1 is SGHTA and CDR2 is FQGTGA in the germline V gene. The CDR3 contains 14 residues. Trimming removed 4 bases at V and 6 bases at J, with 13 bases between. The CDR3 loop is CASSWGGGRNEQFF. The CDR3 coding sequence is TGTGCCAGCAGCTGGGGAGGGGGGCGCAATGAGCAGTTCTTC.